This TCR beta chain was identified in a study of shared clonotypes between healthy human individuals. CDR1 and CDR2 (germline): DFQATT, SNEGSKA (reference sequence). This CDR3 spans 10 amino acids. Selected positively for CCR7 and CD45RO-negative, naive CD8 cells excluded terminally differentiated effector memory CD45RA+ cells. None of the donors, who were healthy HIV-negative adults, had recently had acute infections or vaccinations. Study results and caveats: A handful of donors showed sharing of about 4.6% of naive CD4 clonotypes. Among donors, clonotype sharing was expected to be affected by sequencing depth.

The authors ran the assay at deep level. Repertoires were generated with immunoSEQ multiplex PCR, while TCRdb's copy carries only in-frame clones and drops some. The sample contains approximately 1.9 million clones, just over 90% of which appear only once. To note about this clone: Its antigen remains unidentified. A read error may account for a junction end that differs from germline.

The receptor was derived from a man aged 18-30 years in good health. Some clones in this sample may be carry-over from other donors' samples. The V gene is TRBV20-1, the J gene TRBJ1-2; D possibly corresponds to TRBD1 (5 bases). The specimen sequenced was naive CD8+ T cells from PBMCs. CDR3 in amino acids: CSAFHQGRSF. CDR3 DNA sequence: TGCAGTGCTTTTCACCAGGGAAGATCCTTC.